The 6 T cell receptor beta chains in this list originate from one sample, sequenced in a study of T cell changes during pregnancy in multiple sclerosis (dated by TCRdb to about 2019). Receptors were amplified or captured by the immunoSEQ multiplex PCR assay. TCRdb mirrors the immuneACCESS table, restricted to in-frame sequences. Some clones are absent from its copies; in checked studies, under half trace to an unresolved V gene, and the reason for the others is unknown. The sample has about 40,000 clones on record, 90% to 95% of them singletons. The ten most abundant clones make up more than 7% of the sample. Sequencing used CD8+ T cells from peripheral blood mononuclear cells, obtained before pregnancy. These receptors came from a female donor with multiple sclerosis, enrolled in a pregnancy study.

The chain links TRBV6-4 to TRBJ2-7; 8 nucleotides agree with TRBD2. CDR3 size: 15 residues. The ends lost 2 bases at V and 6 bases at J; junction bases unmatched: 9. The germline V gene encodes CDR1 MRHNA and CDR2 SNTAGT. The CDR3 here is CASSDVSGSAFEQYF. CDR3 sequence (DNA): TGTGCCAGCAGTGACGTAAGCGGGAGTGCGTTCGAGCAGTACTTC.

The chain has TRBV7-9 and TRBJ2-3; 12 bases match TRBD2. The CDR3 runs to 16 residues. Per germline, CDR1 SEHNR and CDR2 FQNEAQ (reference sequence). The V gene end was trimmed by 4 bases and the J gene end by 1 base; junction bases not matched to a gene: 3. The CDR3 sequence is CASSSRLAGGTDTQYF. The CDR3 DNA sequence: TGTGCCAGCAGCTCCCGACTAGCGGGGGGCACAGATACGCAGTATTTT.

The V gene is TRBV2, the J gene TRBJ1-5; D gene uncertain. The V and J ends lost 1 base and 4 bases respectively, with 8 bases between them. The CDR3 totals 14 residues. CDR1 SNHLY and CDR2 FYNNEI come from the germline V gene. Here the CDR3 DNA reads TGTGCCAGCAGTGAAGACCGGGTTAATCAGCCCCAGCATTTT. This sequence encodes CASSEDRVNQPQHF.

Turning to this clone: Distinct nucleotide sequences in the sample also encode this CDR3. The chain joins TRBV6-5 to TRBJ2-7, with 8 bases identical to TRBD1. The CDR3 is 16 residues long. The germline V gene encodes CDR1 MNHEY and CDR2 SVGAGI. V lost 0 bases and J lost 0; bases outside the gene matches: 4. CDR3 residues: CASSYSPTGASYEQYF. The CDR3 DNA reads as TGTGCCAGCAGTTACTCCCCGACAGGGGCCTCCTACGAGCAGTACTTC.

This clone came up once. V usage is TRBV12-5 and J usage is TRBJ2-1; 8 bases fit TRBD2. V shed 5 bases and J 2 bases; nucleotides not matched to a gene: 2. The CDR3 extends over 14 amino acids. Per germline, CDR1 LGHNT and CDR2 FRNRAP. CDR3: CASGPGRAYNEQFF. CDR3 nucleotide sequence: TGTGCTAGTGGTCCCGGGAGGGCCTACAATGAGCAGTTCTTC. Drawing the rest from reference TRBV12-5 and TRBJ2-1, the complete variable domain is DARVTQTPRHKVTEMGQEVTMRCQPILGHNTVFWYRQTMMQGLELLAYFRNRAPLDDSGMPKDRFSAEMPDATLATLKIQPSEPRDSAVYFCASGPGRAYNEQFFGPGTRLTVL.

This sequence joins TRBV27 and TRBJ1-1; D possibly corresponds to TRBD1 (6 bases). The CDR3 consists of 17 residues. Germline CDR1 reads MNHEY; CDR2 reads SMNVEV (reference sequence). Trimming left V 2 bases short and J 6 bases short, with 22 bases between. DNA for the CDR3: TGTGCCAGCAGTTTAAACTCAGGGGACGCTCCGTTGGCTGAAGCTTTCTTT. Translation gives CASSLNSGDAPLAEAFF.